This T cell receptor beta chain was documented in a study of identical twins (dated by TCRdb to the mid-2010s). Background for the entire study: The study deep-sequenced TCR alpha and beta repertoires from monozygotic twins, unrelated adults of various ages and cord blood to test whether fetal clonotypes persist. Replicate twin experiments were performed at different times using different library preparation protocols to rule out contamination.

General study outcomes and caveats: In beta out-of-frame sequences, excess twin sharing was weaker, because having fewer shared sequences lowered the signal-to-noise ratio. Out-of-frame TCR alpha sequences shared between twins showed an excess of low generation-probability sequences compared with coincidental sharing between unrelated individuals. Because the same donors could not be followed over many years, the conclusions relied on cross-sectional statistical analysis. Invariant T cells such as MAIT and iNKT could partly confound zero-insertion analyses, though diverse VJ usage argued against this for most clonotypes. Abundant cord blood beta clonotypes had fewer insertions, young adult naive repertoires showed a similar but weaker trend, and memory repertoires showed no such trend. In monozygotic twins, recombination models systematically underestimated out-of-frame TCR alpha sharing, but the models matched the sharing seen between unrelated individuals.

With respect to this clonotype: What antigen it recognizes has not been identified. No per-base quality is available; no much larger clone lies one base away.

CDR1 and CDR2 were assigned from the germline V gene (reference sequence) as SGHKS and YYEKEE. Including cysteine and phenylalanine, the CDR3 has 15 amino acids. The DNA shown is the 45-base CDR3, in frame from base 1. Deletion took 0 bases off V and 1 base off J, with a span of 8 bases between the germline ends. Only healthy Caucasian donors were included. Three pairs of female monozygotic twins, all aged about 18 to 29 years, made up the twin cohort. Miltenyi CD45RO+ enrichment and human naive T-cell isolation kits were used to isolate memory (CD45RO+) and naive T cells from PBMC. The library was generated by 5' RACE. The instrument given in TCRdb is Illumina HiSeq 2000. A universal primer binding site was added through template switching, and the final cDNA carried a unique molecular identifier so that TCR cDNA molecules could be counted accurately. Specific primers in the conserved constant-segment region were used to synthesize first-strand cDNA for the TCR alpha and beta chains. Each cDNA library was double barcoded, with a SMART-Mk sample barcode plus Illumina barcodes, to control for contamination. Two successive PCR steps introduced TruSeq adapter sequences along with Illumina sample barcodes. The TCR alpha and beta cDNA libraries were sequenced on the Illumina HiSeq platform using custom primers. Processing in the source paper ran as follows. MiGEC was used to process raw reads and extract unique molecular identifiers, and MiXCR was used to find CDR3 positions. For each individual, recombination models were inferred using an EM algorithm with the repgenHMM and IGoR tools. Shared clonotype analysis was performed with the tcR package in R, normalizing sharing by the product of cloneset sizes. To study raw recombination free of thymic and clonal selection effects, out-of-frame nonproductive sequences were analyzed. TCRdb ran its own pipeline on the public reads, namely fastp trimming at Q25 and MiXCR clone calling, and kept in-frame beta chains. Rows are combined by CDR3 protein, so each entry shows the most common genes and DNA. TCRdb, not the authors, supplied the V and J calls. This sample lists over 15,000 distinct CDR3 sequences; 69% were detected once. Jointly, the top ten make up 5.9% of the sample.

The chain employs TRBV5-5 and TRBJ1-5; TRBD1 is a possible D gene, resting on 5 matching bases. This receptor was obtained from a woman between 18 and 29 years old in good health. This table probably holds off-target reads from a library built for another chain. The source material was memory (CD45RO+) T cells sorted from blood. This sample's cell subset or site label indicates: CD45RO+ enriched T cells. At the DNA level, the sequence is TGTGCCAGCAGCTTGGCAGGGCTGAGCAATCAGCCCCAGCATTTT. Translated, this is CASSLAGLSNQPQHF.